The present T cell receptor beta chain was sequenced within a study of blood T cell repertoires in COVID-19. The cohort comprised adults aged about 18 to 100 years residing in under 30 US areas. Before they entered the study, exposed participants had met a COVID-19 case within 2 weeks. TCRdb's copy holds only in-frame clones and misses some; the assay was immunoSEQ multiplex PCR. In the table there are 200,000 to 300,000 clones, about four fifths of which are singletons. The source of this sequence is a woman between 40 and 50 years old who had been exposed to COVID-19. Material: PBMCs or T cells enriched from blood (not recorded which).

Here the CDR3 reads CATSDGTGTEAFF. The CDR3 DNA sequence: TGTGCCACCAGTGATGGTACTGGCACTGAAGCTTTCTTT. The chain uses TRBV24-1 and TRBJ1-1; D is unresolved. Per germline, CDR1 KGHDR and CDR2 SFDVKD. The V and J ends lost 3 bases and 4 bases respectively, with 8 bases between them. This CDR3 spans 13 amino acids.